The 8 T cell receptor beta chains reported below all come from one sample, sequenced in a study of T cell responses to AZD1222 COVID-19 vaccine. This table comes from immunoSEQ multiplex PCR, and its TCRdb copy is limited to in-frame clones, with some not included. This sample has 170,000 or so clones, with 90% found just once. Sequenced material: peripheral blood, taken on day 0 of AZD1222 vaccination. These receptors were taken from an adult in good health.

V usage is TRBV6-6 and J usage is TRBJ1-1; TRBD1 might be the D (5 bases). Trimming took 5 bases from V and 2 from J, leaving 12 bases between them. The CDR3 runs to 14 residues. The germline gives CDR1 MNHNY, CDR2 SVGAGI (reference sequence). The CDR3 region is CASSQYRSNTEAFF. The DNA for the CDR3 is TGTGCCAGCAGTCAATACAGGAGTAACACTGAAGCTTTCTTT.

The chain joins TRBV6-2 or TRBV6-3 to TRBJ1-1, with D perhaps matching TRBD1 (6 bases). This CDR3 region has 15 residues. Trimming pared 0 bases from V and 11 bases from J, leaving 19 bases between. The germline V gene encodes CDR1 MNHEY and CDR2 SVGEGT. Here the CDR3 DNA reads TGTGCCAGCAGTTACTCGGGTCTCGGGGGGCGCTGGGCTTTCTTT. This encodes CASSYSGLGGRWAFF.

The chain has TRBV5-1 and TRBJ2-2; perhaps TRBD2 as D (6 bases). The CDR3 is 16 residues long. With 4 bases removed from V and 5 bases from J, the gap between germline ends came to 18 bases. Germline CDR1 and CDR2: SGHRS and YFSETQ. This CDR3 reads CASSPSAGGVTGELFF. The DNA for the CDR3 is TGCGCCAGCAGCCCATCGGCCGGGGGAGTTACCGGGGAGCTGTTTTTT.

V and J are TRBV5-8 and TRBJ1-2; D not certain. Trimming pared 0 bases from V and 1 base from J, leaving 7 bases between. Germline CDR1 SGHTS, CDR2 YDEGEE. The CDR3 contains 14 residues. Here the CDR3 DNA reads TGTGCCAGCAGCTTGGTGGGGTATAACTATGGCTACACCTTC. Encoded protein: CASSLVGYNYGYTF.

The chain has TRBV5-8 and TRBJ1-5; D perhaps matches TRBD1 (5 bases). V was shortened by 6 bases and J by 6 bases, with 10 bases between the two germline ends. From germline, CDR1 is SGHTS and CDR2 YDEGEE. CDR3 length: 12 amino acids. The CDR3 protein is CASTMGGQPQHF. The CDR3 region has the DNA TGTGCCAGCACCATGGGGGGTCAGCCCCAGCATTTT.

In its sample, this clone was seen once. The CDR3 protein is CATISRGQAPFGGQFF. The DNA of the CDR3 is TGTGCCACCATTTCCCGAGGTCAGGCCCCCTTTGGTGGGCAGTTCTTC. The genes are TRBV24-1 and TRBJ2-1; the D is unclear. The ends were cut back, 8 bases at V and 12 bases at J, with 28 bases in the middle. This CDR3 has 16 residues. CDR1 and CDR2 (germline): KGHDR, SFDVKD.

The V and J genes are TRBV2 and TRBJ1-6, with no clear D. The CDR3 consists of 13 residues. Germline lookup yields CDR1 SNHLY and CDR2 FYNNEI. The V end lost 3 bases, the J end lost 7 bases, and 7 bases lay between the germline ends. The CDR3 region is CASSDRINSPLHF. In DNA, the CDR3 is TGTGCCAGCAGTGACCGGATAAATTCACCCCTCCACTTT.

This chain joins TRBV5-6 and TRBJ1-2; D is perhaps TRBD1 (5 bases). Germline V gene lookup returns CDR1 SGHDT and CDR2 YYEEEE. The CDR3 is 18 amino acids. Between the trimmed V and J ends, which lost 1 base and 8 bases, there was a span of 27 bases. CDR3 in DNA: TGTGCCAGCAGCTTGACACCGGGACGCCCCACTCCTGGTTTAGGCTACACCTTC. Its protein product is CASSLTPGRPTPGLGYTF.